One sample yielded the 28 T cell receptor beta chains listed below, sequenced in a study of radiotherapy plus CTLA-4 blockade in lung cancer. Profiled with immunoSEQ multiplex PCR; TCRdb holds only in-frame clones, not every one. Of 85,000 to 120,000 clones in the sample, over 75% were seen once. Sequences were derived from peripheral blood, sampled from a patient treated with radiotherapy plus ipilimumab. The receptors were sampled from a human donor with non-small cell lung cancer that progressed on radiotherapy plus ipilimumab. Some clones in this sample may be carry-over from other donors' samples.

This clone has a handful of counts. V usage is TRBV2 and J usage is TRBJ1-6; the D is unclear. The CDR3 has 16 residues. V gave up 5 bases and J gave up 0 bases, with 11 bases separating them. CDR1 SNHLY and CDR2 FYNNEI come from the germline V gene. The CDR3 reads CASSNQASSYNSPLHF. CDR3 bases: TGTGCCAGCAGTAACCAGGCCAGCTCCTATAATTCACCCCTCCACTTT.

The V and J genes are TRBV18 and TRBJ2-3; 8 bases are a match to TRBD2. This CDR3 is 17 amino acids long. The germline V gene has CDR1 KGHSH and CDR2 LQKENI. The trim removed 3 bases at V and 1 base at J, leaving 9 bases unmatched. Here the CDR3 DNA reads TGTGCCAGCTCACCTTACTCTCAAGCGGGGGGCACAGATACGCAGTATTTT. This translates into CASSPYSQAGGTDTQYF.

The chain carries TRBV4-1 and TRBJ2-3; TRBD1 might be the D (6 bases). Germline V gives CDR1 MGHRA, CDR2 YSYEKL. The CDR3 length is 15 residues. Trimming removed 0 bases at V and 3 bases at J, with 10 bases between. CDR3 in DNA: TGCGCCAGCAGCCAAGATGAGAGGGGGACAGATACGCAGTATTTT. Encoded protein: CASSQDERGTDTQYF.

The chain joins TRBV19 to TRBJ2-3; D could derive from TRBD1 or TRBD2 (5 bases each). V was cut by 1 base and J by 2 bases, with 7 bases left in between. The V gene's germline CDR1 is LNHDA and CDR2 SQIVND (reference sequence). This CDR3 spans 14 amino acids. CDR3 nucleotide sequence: TGTGCCAGTAGTATAGGGGACCCCACAGATACGCAGTATTTT. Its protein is CASSIGDPTDTQYF.

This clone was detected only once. This CDR3 reads CASSQPTGKVDTGELFF. For the CDR3, the DNA is TGTGCCAGCAGCCAACCAACAGGGAAGGTGGACACCGGGGAGCTGTTTTTT. This chain joins TRBV4-2 and TRBJ2-2; maybe TRBD1 (6 bases). This CDR3 spans 17 amino acids. V lost 2 bases, J lost 3 bases, and 16 bases lay in between. Germline V lookup: CDR1 LGHNA, CDR2 YNFKEQ.

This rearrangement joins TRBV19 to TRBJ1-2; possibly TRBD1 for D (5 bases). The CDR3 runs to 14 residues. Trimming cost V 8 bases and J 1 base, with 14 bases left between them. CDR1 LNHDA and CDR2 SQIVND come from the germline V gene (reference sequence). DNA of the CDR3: TGTGCCAGTGGGGCAGCCTATTATAACTATGGCTACACCTTC. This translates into CASGAAYYNYGYTF.

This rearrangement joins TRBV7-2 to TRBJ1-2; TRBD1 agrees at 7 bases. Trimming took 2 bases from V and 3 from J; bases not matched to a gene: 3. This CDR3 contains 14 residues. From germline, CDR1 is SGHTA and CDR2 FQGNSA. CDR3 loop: CASSLYQGDYGYTF. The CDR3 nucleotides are TGTGCCAGCAGCTTATACCAGGGGGACTATGGCTACACCTTC.

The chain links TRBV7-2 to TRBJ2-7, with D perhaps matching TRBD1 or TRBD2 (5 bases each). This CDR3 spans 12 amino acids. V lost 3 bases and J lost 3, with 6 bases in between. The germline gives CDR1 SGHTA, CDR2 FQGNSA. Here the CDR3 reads CASSLGVYEQYF. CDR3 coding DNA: TGTGCCAGCAGCTTGGGGGTCTACGAGCAGTACTTC. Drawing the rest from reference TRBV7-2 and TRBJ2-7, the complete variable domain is GAGVSQSPSNKVTEKGKDVELRCDPISGHTALYWYRQSLGQGLEFLIYFQGNSAPDKSGLPSDRFSAERTGGSVSTLTIQRTQQEDSAVYLCASSLGVYEQYFGPGTRLTVT.

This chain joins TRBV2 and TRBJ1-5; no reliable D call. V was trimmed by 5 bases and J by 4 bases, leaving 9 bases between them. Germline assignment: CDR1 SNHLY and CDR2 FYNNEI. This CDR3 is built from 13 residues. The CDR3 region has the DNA TGTGCCAGCAGTCAACAGAGTAATCAGCCCCAGCATTTT. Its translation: CASSQQSNQPQHF.

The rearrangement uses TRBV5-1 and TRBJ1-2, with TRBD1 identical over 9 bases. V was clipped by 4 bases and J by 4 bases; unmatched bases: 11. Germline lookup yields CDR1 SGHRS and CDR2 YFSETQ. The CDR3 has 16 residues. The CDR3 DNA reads TGCGCCAGCAGCCCCCGGGACAGGGTGGCGGGCTATGGCTACACCTTC. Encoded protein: CASSPRDRVAGYGYTF. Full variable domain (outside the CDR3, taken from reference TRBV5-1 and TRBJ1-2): KAGVTQTPRYLIKTRGQQVTLSCSPISGHRSVSWYQQTPGQGLQFLFEYFSETQRNKGNFPGRFSGRQFSNSRSEMNVSTLELGDSALYLCASSPRDRVAGYGYTFGSGTRLTVV.

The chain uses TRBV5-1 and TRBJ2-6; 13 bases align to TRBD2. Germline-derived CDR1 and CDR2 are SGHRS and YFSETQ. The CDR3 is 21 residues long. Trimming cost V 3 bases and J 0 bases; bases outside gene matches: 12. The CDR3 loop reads CASSSATSGGPTLSGANVLTF. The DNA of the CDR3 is TGCGCCAGCAGCTCCGCGACTAGCGGGGGGCCTACGCTCTCTGGGGCCAACGTCCTGACTTTC.

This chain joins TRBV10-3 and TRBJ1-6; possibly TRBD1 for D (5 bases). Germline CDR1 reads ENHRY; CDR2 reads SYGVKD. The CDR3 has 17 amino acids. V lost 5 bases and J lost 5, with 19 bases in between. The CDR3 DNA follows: TGTGCCATCAGTCCCAGGGAGGGGCCGGGAGATAATTCACCCCTCCACTTT. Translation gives CAISPREGPGDNSPLHF.

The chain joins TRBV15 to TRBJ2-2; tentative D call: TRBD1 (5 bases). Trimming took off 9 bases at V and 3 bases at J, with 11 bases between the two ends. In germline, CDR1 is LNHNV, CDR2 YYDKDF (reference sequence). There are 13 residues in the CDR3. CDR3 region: CATRGLYTGELFF. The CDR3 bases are TGTGCCACAAGGGGTTTGTACACCGGGGAGCTGTTTTTT. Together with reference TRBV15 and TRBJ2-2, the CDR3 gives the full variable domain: DAMVIQNPRYQVTQFGKPVTLSCSQTLNHNVMYWYQQKSSQAPKLLFHYYDKDFNNEADTPDNFQSRRPNTSFCFLDIRSPGLGDTAMYLCATRGLYTGELFFGEGSRLTVL.

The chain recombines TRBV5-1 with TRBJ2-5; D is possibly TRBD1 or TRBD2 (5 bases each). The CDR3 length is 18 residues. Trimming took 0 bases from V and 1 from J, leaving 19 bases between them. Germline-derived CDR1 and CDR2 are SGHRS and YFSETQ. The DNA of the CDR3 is TGCGCCAGCAGCTTGGCAGAACGGGGAGACGGGGCCCAAGAGACCCAGTACTTC. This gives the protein CASSLAERGDGAQETQYF. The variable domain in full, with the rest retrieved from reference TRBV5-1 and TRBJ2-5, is KAGVTQTPRYLIKTRGQQVTLSCSPISGHRSVSWYQQTPGQGLQFLFEYFSETQRNKGNFPGRFSGRQFSNSRSEMNVSTLELGDSALYLCASSLAERGDGAQETQYFGPGTRLLVL.

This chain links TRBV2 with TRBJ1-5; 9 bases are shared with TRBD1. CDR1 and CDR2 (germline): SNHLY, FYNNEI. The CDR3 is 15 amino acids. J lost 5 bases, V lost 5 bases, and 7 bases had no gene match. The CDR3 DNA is TGTGCCAGCAGTTCGGACAGGGGAAGGGATCAGCCCCAGCATTTT. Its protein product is CASSSDRGRDQPQHF.

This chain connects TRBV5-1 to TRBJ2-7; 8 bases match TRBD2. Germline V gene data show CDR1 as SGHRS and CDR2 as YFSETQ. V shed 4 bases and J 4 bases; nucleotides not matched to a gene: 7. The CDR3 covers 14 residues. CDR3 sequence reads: CASSPAGASYEQYF. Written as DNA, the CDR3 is TGCGCCAGCAGCCCAGCGGGGGCGTCGTACGAGCAGTACTTC.

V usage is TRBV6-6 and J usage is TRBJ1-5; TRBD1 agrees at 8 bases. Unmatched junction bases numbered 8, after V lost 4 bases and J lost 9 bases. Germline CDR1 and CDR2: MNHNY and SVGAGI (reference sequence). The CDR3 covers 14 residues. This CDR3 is CASSFTGGSAPQHF. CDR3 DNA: TGTGCCAGCAGTTTCACAGGGGGGTCTGCGCCCCAGCATTTT.

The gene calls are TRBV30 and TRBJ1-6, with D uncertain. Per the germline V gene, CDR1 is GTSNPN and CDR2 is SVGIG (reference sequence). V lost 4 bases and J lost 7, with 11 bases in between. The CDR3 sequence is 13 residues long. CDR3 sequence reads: CAWTQGINSPLHF. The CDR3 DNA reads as TGTGCCTGGACCCAAGGCATCAATTCACCCCTCCACTTT.

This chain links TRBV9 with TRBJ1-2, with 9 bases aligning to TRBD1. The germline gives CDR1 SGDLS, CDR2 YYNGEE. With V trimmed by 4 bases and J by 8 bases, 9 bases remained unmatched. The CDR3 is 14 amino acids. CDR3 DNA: TGTGCCAGCAGCCCGACAGGGGGAGCCGCCGGCTACACCTTC. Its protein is CASSPTGGAAGYTF.

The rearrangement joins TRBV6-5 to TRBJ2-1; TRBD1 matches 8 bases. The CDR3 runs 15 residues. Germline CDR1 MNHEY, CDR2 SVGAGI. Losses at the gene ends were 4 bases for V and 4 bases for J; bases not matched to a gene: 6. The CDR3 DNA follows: TGTGCCAGCAGTTCGCAGGGGGCCTCTTACAATGAGCAGTTCTTC. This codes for CASSSQGASYNEQFF.

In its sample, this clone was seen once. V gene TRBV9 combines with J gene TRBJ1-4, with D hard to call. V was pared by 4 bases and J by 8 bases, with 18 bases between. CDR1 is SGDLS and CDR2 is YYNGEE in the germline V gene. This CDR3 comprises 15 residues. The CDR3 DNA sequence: TGTGCCAGCAGCCCAGCCTTAATGGGCCACGAAAAACTGTTTTTT. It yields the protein CASSPALMGHEKLFF.

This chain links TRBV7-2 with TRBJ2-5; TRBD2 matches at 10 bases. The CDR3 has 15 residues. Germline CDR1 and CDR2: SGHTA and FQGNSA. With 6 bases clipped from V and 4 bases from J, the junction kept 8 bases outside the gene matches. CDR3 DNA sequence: TGTGCCAGCAGGTCGAGCGGGGGGGCCATAGAGACCCAGTACTTC. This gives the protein CASRSSGGAIETQYF. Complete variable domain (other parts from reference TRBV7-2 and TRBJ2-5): GAGVSQSPSNKVTEKGKDVELRCDPISGHTALYWYRQSLGQGLEFLIYFQGNSAPDKSGLPSDRFSAERTGGSVSTLTIQRTQQEDSAVYLCASRSSGGAIETQYFGPGTRLLVL.

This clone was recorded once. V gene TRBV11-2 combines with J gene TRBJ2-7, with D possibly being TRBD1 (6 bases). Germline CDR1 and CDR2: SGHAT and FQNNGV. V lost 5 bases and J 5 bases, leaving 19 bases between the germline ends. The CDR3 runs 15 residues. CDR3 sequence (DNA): TGTGCCAGCAGCAACCACGGCGGCAGGGGCAACGAGCAGTACTTC. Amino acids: CASSNHGGRGNEQYF.

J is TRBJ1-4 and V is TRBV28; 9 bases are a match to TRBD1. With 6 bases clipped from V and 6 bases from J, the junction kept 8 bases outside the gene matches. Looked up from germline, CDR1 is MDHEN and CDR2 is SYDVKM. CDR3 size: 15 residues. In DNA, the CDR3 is TGTGCCAGCAGCCGAAGGGGGGACAGGGATGAAAAACTGTTTTTT. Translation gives CASSRRGDRDEKLFF.

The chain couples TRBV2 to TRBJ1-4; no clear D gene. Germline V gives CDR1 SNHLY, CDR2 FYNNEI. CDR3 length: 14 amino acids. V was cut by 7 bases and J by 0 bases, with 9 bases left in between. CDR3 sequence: CASTQQTTNEKLFF. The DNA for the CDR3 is TGTGCCAGCACGCAGCAGACAACTAATGAAAAACTGTTTTTT.

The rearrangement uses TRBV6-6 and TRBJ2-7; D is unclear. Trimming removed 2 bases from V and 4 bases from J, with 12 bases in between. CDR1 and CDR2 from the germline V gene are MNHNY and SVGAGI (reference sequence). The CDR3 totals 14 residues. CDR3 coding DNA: TGTGCCAGCAGTTACCTGCGGCCCGATTACGAGCAGTACTTC. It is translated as CASSYLRPDYEQYF.

CDR3 sequence: CASRPGTNTGELFF. Written as DNA, the CDR3 is TGCGCCAGCAGACCTGGGACGAACACCGGGGAGCTGTTTTTT. This chain uses TRBV5-1 with TRBJ2-2; D not certain. Germline CDR1 is SGHRS and CDR2 is YFSETQ. V was shortened by 5 bases and J by 0 bases, with 8 bases between the two germline ends. This CDR3 is built from 14 residues.

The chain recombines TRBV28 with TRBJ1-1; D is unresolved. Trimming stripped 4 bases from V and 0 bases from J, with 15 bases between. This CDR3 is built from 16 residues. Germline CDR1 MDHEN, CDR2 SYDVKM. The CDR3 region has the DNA TGTGCCAGCAGTTCTATGCAGCTAGTCATGAACACTGAAGCTTTCTTT. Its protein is CASSSMQLVMNTEAFF. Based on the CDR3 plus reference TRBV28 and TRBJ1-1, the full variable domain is DVKVTQSSRYLVKRTGEKVFLECVQDMDHENMFWYRQDPGLGLRLIYFSYDVKMKEKGDIPEGYSVSREKKERFSLILESASTNQTSMYLCASSSMQLVMNTEAFFGQGTRLTVV.